The 18 T cell receptor beta chains reported below all come from one sample, sequenced in a study of shared clonotypes between healthy human individuals. Clones were read by immunoSEQ multiplex PCR, and TCRdb kept only the in-frame ones, dropping some. The sample lists a few hundred thousand clones, 65% occurring once. The sample comprised memory CD4+ T cells sorted from blood. Indicated subset: CD45RA-negative fraction. All receptors come from a man between 25 and 39 years old in good health.

The gene calls are TRBV19 and TRBJ2-3; D not certain. The CDR3 has 12 residues. Deletions cut 6 bases from V and 2 bases from J, with 6 bases between. Germline V gene lookup returns CDR1 LNHDA and CDR2 SQIVND (reference sequence). The CDR3 region is CASSSPTDTQYF. The CDR3 DNA reads TGTGCCAGTAGCTCCCCCACAGATACGCAGTATTTT.

The chain carries TRBV19 and TRBJ2-7, with TRBD1 matching 9 bases. Germline V CDR1 and CDR2: LNHDA, SQIVND (reference sequence). V dropped 5 bases and J dropped 5; count of bases not matched to a gene: 4. The CDR3 runs 13 residues. Here the CDR3 reads CASSRTGGNEQYF. The CDR3 DNA is TGTGCCAGTAGTCGAACAGGGGGCAACGAGCAGTACTTC.

This chain joins TRBV27 and TRBJ1-2, with unresolved D. This CDR3 contains 16 residues. The V end was cut by 10 bases, the J end by 1 base, with 22 bases between. CDR1 and CDR2 (germline): MNHEY, SMNVEV (reference sequence). Here the CDR3 reads CATPLSSETYNYGYTF. Here the CDR3 DNA reads TGTGCCACTCCCCTCAGTTCTGAGACCTATAACTATGGCTACACCTTC.

There are a few counts of this clone. The chain is built from TRBV12-5 and TRBJ2-2; D not resolved. With 1 base removed from V and 2 bases from J, the gap between germline ends came to 5 bases. Looked up from germline, CDR1 is LGHNT and CDR2 is FRNRAP. CDR3 length equals 14 residues. The CDR3 nucleotides read TGTGCTAGTGGTTTGGGGGGAAACACCGGGGAGCTGTTTTTT. Protein: CASGLGGNTGELFF.

The V gene is TRBV5-1, the J gene TRBJ1-4; the D is unclear. The germline V gene encodes CDR1 SGHRS and CDR2 YFSETQ. V shed 2 bases and J shed 3 bases, with 11 bases lying between them. The CDR3 is 15 residues long. CDR3 sequence (DNA): TGCGCCAGCAGCTTACTCCTCGGAGCTAATGAAAAACTGTTTTTT. Translated, it gives CASSLLLGANEKLFF.

The rearrangement links TRBV11-2 to TRBJ2-7; D gene ambiguous. The CDR3 consists of 12 residues. CDR1 SGHAT and CDR2 FQNNGV come from the germline V gene. Trimming cost V 5 bases and J 2 bases, with 7 bases left between them. CDR3 nucleotides: TGTGCCAGCAGCCAAACCCCCTACGAGCAGTACTTC. Its translation is CASSQTPYEQYF.

This chain uses TRBV4-3 with TRBJ2-2; a possible D gene is TRBD1 (5 bases). CDR1 is LGHNA and CDR2 is YSLEER in the germline V gene. The CDR3 spans 14 residues. Between the trimmed V and J ends, which lost 1 base and 7 bases, there was a span of 10 bases. The DNA for the CDR3 is TGCGCCAGCAGCCAAGGCAGGGAACACGGGGAGCTGTTTTTT. Protein product: CASSQGREHGELFF.

The rearrangement links TRBV19 to TRBJ2-1; 14 bases align to TRBD2. CDR3 size: 15 residues. Germline lookup yields CDR1 LNHDA and CDR2 SQIVND (reference sequence). V lost 6 bases, J lost 9 bases, and 7 bases stayed unmatched. The CDR3 DNA is TGTGCCAGTAGCAAGGGACTAGCGGGAGAGGGTGAGCAGTTCTTC. This sequence encodes CASSKGLAGEGEQFF. Filled out from reference TRBV19 and TRBJ2-1, the complete variable domain reads DGGITQSPKYLFRKEGQNVTLSCEQNLNHDAMYWYRQDPGQGLRLIYYSQIVNDFQKGDIAEGYSVSREKKESFPLTVTSAQKNPTAFYLCASSKGLAGEGEQFFGPGTRLTVL.

This clone was seen many times. The genes are TRBV5-5 and TRBJ2-1; D unclear. The germline V gene encodes CDR1 SGHKS and CDR2 YYEKEE (reference sequence). The CDR3 extends over 15 amino acids. V was cut by 4 bases and J by 2 bases, with 13 bases left in between. The CDR3 sequence is CASSSDATTYNEQFF. DNA for the CDR3: TGTGCCAGCAGCAGTGACGCTACGACCTACAATGAGCAGTTCTTC.

The chain has TRBV30 and TRBJ2-3; 8 bases fit TRBD1. V lost 6 bases, J lost 3 bases, and 5 bases stayed unmatched. Germline lookup yields CDR1 GTSNPN and CDR2 SVGIG (reference sequence). This CDR3 is 13 amino acids long. The DNA of the CDR3 is TGTGCCTGCGGGACAGGACCAACAGATACGCAGTATTTT. Translated: CACGTGPTDTQYF.

The sample holds a few counts of this clone. J is TRBJ2-5 and V is TRBV9; maybe TRBD1 (6 bases). The ends were cut back, 4 bases at V and 0 bases at J, with 10 bases in the middle. The length of the CDR3 is 14 residues. Germline V gene sequence: CDR1 SGDLS, CDR2 YYNGEE. The CDR3 here is CASSTGQNQETQYF. As DNA, the CDR3 is TGTGCCAGCAGCACCGGACAGAACCAAGAGACCCAGTACTTC. The entire variable domain, with the rest obtained from reference TRBV9 and TRBJ2-5, is as follows: DSGVTQTPKHLITATGQRVTLRCSPRSGDLSVYWYQQSLDQGLQFLIQYYNGEERAKGNILERFSAQQFPDLHSELNLSSLELGDSALYFCASSTGQNQETQYFGPGTRLLVL.

This clone occurred many times. The chain is built from TRBV7-9 and TRBJ1-4; TRBD1 aligns across 7 bases. The V gene's germline CDR1 is SEHNR and CDR2 FQNEAQ (reference sequence). CDR3 length equals 15 residues. V was clipped by 5 bases and J by 5 bases; unmatched bases: 8. The CDR3 sequence is CASSTQGGENEKLFF. CDR3 nucleotides: TGTGCCAGCAGCACCCAGGGGGGGGAAAATGAAAAACTGTTTTTT.

Remarks on this clone: At the DNA level, this CDR3 is encoded by other sequences in the same sample as well. This rearrangement joins TRBV5-4 to TRBJ2-5; a weak D match, TRBD2 (6 bases). V was clipped by 7 bases and J by 1 base, with 17 bases between them. Germline V gene sequence: CDR1 SGHNT, CDR2 YYREEE (reference sequence). There are 15 residues in the CDR3. This CDR3 is CASRGGVGGQETQYF. In nucleotides, the CDR3 is TGTGCCAGCCGGGGTGGTGTGGGGGGCCAAGAGACCCAGTACTTC.

The chain couples TRBV10-3 to TRBJ2-1; the D is unclear. The germline V gene encodes CDR1 ENHRY and CDR2 SYGVKD. V lost 0 bases, J lost 7 bases, and 13 bases lay in between. The CDR3 loop spans 15 amino acids. For the CDR3, the DNA is TGTGCCATCAGTGAGTCCTGGGGAAGGCAGAATGAGCAGTTCTTC. It codes for CAISESWGRQNEQFF.

The rearrangement joins TRBV7-2 to TRBJ2-7; TRBD2 matches at 11 bases. This CDR3 contains 15 residues. Per the germline V gene, CDR1 is SGHTA and CDR2 is FQGNSA. V shed 1 base and J 3 bases; nucleotides not matched to a gene: 2. The DNA of the CDR3 is TGTGCCAGCAGCTTAGGGGGGACTAGCGGCTACGAGCAGTACTTC. Its translation is CASSLGGTSGYEQYF.

The chain combines TRBV5-4 with TRBJ1-4; 8 positions match TRBD1. CDR1 is SGHNT, CDR2 YYREEE, per germline (reference sequence). The V segment lost 4 bases and the J segment 8 bases; nucleotides outside the gene matches: 4. The length of the CDR3 is 13 residues. The CDR3 protein is CASSTDRGEKLFF. The CDR3 nucleotides are TGTGCCAGCAGCACCGACAGGGGAGAAAAACTGTTTTTT.

The chain carries TRBV7-9 and TRBJ1-1; TRBD1 matches at 7 bases. The CDR3 loop spans 15 amino acids. CDR1 and CDR2 (germline): SEHNR, FQNEAQ (reference sequence). The V and J ends lost 2 bases and 4 bases, in that order; junction bases with no gene match: 7. CDR3 DNA sequence: TGTGCCAGCAGCTTAAGCCGGGACAGAAGCACTGAAGCTTTCTTT. Its protein is CASSLSRDRSTEAFF.

This chain joins TRBV9 and TRBJ2-7; 8 bases align to TRBD1. The length of the CDR3 is 14 residues. V was pared by 8 bases and J by 0 bases, with 7 bases of the junction left unmatched. From germline, CDR1 is SGDLS and CDR2 YYNGEE. In nucleotides, the CDR3 is TGTGCCAGGGACTGGACAGGGCTCTCCTACGAGCAGTACTTC. It translates to CARDWTGLSYEQYF.